Detailed here is one TCR beta chain. This clonotype was counted only a few times. Its antigen has not been determined. Nothing much larger sits one base from this clone, and base qualities are not available. This sample was taken from a study of CD8 T cells in ankylosing spondylitis (dated by TCRdb to the late 2010s). Turning to the overall study: The study set out to find disease-linked TCR variants by profiling T cell receptor beta repertoires in ankylosing spondylitis patients and healthy donors. In total, the full study cohort was made up of roughly 110 healthy donors and 25 to 30 ankylosing spondylitis patients. Peripheral blood was sampled, and synovial fluid was additionally collected from ankylosing spondylitis patients.

The sequencing machine was an Illumina HiSeq 2500. Quantitative 5'-RACE with molecular barcodes was the method used to prepare the TCR beta libraries. Turning to the authors' computational methods: A new computational method based on a probabilistic model of VDJ rearrangement was used to identify disease-linked TCR variants. The public reads were quality trimmed at Q25 with fastp and then assembled into clones with MiXCR by TCRdb, keeping productive beta chains. Identical CDR3 proteins give one entry, which carries the most common genes and DNA. These V and J calls are TCRdb output, not the study's own analysis. In all, the sample holds 300,000 to 350,000 distinct CDR3 sequences, and 20% to 25% of those were seen once. The top ten clones comprise about 4% of the sample. General conclusions and limits of the study: Blood from ankylosing spondylitis patients appeared to be characterized by a TCR beta motif made up of seven or eight highly homologous amino acid variants. The disease-linked clones were reported to be significantly enriched in matched synovial fluid samples from ankylosing spondylitis patients. A CD8+ phenotype was shown by the disease-linked clones, which were found at relatively low frequencies in peripheral blood. Some motif variants were previously reported in synovial fluid and blood of reactive arthritis patients, suggesting common disease-initiation mechanisms.

The TCR originated in a female donor with ankylosing spondylitis or in good health (not recorded which). Sample: blood, either unsorted or a sorted T cell fraction (not recorded which).

The nucleotide sequence is TGCAGTGCTACTGGGACAGTGTCAGATACGCAGTATTTT. Protein translation: CSATGTVSDTQYF. The sequence is built from TRBV20-1 and TRBJ2-3; 7 middle bases align to TRBD1. CDR1 and CDR2 (DFQATT, SNEGSKA) derive from the germline V gene (reference sequence). V and J are trimmed by 4 bases and 4 bases, and the gene matches miss 5 bases of the junction. The CDR3, cysteine through phenylalanine, is 13 amino acids long. Only the CDR3 DNA is retained, 39 bases long and in frame from the first base.